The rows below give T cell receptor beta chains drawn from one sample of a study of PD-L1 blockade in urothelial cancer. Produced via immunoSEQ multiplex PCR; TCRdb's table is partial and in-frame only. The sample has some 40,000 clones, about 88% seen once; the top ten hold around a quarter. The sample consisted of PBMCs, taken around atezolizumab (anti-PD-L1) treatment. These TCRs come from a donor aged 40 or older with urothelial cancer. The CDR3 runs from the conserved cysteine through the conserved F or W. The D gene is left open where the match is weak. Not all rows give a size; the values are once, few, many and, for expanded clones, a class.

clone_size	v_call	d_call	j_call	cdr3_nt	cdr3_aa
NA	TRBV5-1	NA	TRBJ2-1	TGCGCCAGCAGCTTGGCCTCGGGCGGGACGCGGGGCAATGAGCAGTTCTTC	CASSLASGGTRGNEQFF
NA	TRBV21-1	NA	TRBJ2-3	TGTGCCAGCAGCAAAGCGTGGGGACTGGCGGATACGCAGTATTTT	CASSKAWGLADTQYF
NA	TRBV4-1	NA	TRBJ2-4	TGCGCCAGCAGCCATGAGCTACAGGGGGGGCCCGCCAAAAACATTCAGTACTTC	CASSHELQGGPAKNIQYF
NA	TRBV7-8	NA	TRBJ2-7	TGTGCCAGCAGCTTAGGGCCCTCTGAGGAGGCCTACGAGCAGTACTTC	CASSLGPSEEAYEQYF
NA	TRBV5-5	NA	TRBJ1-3	TGTGCCAGCAGCTCGACAGTCTCTGGAAACACCATATATTTT	CASSSTVSGNTIYF
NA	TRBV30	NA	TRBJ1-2	TGTGCCTGGAGTAGGCAGGGTGGCTATGGCTACACCTTC	CAWSRQGGYGYTF
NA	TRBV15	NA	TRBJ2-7	TGTGCCACCAGCATGGGGGCGGGAGTCACCTACGAGCAGTACTTC	CATSMGAGVTYEQYF
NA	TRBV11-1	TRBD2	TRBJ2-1	TGTGCCAGCAGCTTATCCCCACTAGCGTCCTACAATGAGCAGTTCTTC	CASSLSPLASYNEQFF
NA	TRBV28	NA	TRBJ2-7	TGTGCCAGCAAAGGGGGGGGATTCTACGAGCAGTACTTC	CASKGGGFYEQYF
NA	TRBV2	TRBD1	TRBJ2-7	TGTGCCAGCCCCAGAGACCGGGACAGCGCCTACGAGCAGTACTTC	CASPRDRDSAYEQYF
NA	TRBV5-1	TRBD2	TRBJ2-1	TGCGCCAGCAGCTGGGGGGGTGCGGGAGGGTACAATGAGCAGTTCTTC	CASSWGGAGGYNEQFF
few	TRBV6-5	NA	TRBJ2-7	TGTGCCAGCAGCCGCGGGACAGCCTACGAGCAGTACTTC	CASSRGTAYEQYF
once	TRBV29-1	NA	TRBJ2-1	TGCAGCGGGGGGCGGGAGTTCAATGAGCAGTTCTTC	CSGGREFNEQFF
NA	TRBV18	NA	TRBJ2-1	TGTGCCAGCTCACCCCAAGGAGGCGGGGTCACCTACAATGAGCAGTTCTTC	CASSPQGGGVTYNEQFF
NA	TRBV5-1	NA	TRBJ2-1	TGCGCCAGCAGCTCCAAGGACAGTAGCTCCTACAATGAGCAGTTCTTC	CASSSKDSSSYNEQFF
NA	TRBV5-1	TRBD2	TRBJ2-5	TGCGCCAGCAGCAAAAGGACTAGCGGGAGAACTCCCCAAGAGACCCAGTACTTC	CASSKRTSGRTPQETQYF
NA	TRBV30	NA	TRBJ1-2	TGTGCCTGGCAGGGGCAGGGGTTCTATGGCTACACCTTC	CAWQGQGFYGYTF
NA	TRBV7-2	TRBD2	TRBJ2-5	TGTGCCAGCAGCCCAAGCGGGAGGGCCGGAGAGACCCAGTACTTC	CASSPSGRAGETQYF
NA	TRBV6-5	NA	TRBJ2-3	TGTGCCAGCAGTTCCCCCCGGGGGGATACGCAGTATTTT	CASSSPRGDTQYF
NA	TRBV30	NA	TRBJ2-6	TGTGCCTGGACCCCGGGCAGGGTGGCCAACGTCCTGACTTTC	CAWTPGRVANVLTF
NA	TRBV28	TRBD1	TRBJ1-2	TGTGCCAGCAGTTTTGGGGGACAGCCCTATGGCTACACCTTC	CASSFGGQPYGYTF
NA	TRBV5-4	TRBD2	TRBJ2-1	TGTGCCAGCAGCTTGGGGGGGACTAGCCCGAATGAGCAGTTCTTC	CASSLGGTSPNEQFF
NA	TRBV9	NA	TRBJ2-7	TGTGCCAGCAGCGTAGGGGGGGGCAGCCGCTACGAGCAGTACTTC	CASSVGGGSRYEQYF
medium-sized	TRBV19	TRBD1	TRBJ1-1	TGTGCCAGTACACCCGACAGGGGGCAACGCACTGAAGCTTTCTTT	CASTPDRGQRTEAFF
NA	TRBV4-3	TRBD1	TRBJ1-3	TGCGCCAGCAGCCAAGTGGTGGACAGGGGTAGAAACACCATATATTTT	CASSQVVDRGRNTIYF
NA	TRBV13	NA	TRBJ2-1	TGTGCCAGCAGCTCCCTCTACAATGAGCAGTTCTTC	CASSSLYNEQFF
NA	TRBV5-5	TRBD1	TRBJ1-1	TGTGCCAGCAGCCCGCCGGGACAGAGAAAGAACACTGAAGCTTTCTTT	CASSPPGQRKNTEAFF
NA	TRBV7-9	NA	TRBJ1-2	TGTGCCAGCAGACGCCGGGACACCAACTATGGCTACACCTTC	CASRRRDTNYGYTF